These 22 T cell receptor beta chains originate from one sample sequenced in a study of CD8 T cells in ankylosing spondylitis. TCRdb re-analysed the 5' RACE reads in MiXCR, keeping a single row per CDR3 protein. The repertoire has approximately 140,000 distinct CDR3 sequences, more than 7% of them found once; the top ten carry 7.3%. Source material: synovial fluid, either unsorted or a sorted T cell fraction (not recorded which). Every receptor here comes from a male donor with ankylosing spondylitis.

At least ten counts were recorded for this clonotype. This CDR3 is CASSEGGQPQHF. CDR3 nucleotides: TGTGCCAGTTCAGAGGGCGGTCAGCCCCAGCATTTT. The chain couples TRBV28 to TRBJ1-5; D ambiguous. Germline V gene sequence: CDR1 MDHEN, CDR2 SYDVKM. CDR3 length equals 12 residues. V was clipped by 9 bases and J by 6 bases, with 12 bases between them.

CDR3 nucleotide sequence: TGTGCCAGCAGCCACCAGACAGGACCCTACGAGCAGTACTTC. Its translation is CASSHQTGPYEQYF. V is TRBV7-2 and J is TRBJ2-7; weak D call: TRBD1 (6 bases). Trimming took 5 bases from V and 2 from J, leaving 13 bases between them. The germline V gene has CDR1 SGHTA and CDR2 FQGNSA. The CDR3 has 14 residues. The full variable domain, with the rest looked up from reference TRBV7-2 and TRBJ2-7, is GAGVSQSPSNKVTEKGKDVELRCDPISGHTALYWYRQSLGQGLEFLIYFQGNSAPDKSGLPSDRFSAERTGGSVSTLTIQRTQQEDSAVYLCASSHQTGPYEQYFGPGTRLTVT.

The rearrangement links TRBV12-3 or TRBV12-4 to TRBJ2-3; weak D call: TRBD1 (6 bases). There are 14 residues in the CDR3. Trimming removed 8 bases at V and 3 bases at J, with 15 bases between. The CDR3 region is CASHEQGFTDTQYF. CDR3 nucleotides: TGTGCCAGCCACGAACAGGGATTTACAGATACGCAGTATTTT.

This clonotype occurred many times. The gene calls are TRBV11-2 and TRBJ1-1; D gene uncertain. V was cut by 5 bases and J by 0 bases, with 13 bases left in between. The germline gives CDR1 SGHAT, CDR2 FQNNGV. CDR3 length: 15 residues. CDR3 amino acids: CASSQKRVMNTEAFF. Written as DNA, the CDR3 is TGTGCCAGCAGCCAGAAAAGAGTTATGAACACTGAAGCTTTCTTT.

There are a few counts of this clonotype. The V call is TRBV7-6, the J call TRBJ2-5, with 8 bases lining up with TRBD1. Trimming cost V 0 bases and J 5 bases; bases outside gene matches: 8. CDR3 length: 16 amino acids. Germline assignment: CDR1 SGHVS and CDR2 FNYEAQ. The CDR3 nucleotides are TGTGCCAGCAGCTTAGCTCACCAGGGGGCAGGGGAGACCCAGTACTTC. As protein: CASSLAHQGAGETQYF.

This clonotype was seen repeatedly, ten times or more. V is TRBV7-2 and J is TRBJ2-3, with unresolved D. Germline-derived CDR1 and CDR2 are SGHTA and FQGNSA. Trimming cost V 1 base and J 10 bases, with 12 bases left between them. The CDR3 totals 13 residues. CDR3 DNA: TGTGCCAGCAGCTTAGAACCGCCCCGGGCGCAGTATTTT. The encoded protein is CASSLEPPRAQYF.

This clonotype was picked up a small number of times. The chain carries TRBV7-3 and TRBJ2-3; 10 nucleotides match TRBD2. V gave up 0 bases and J gave up 5 bases; unmatched junction bases: 2. Germline V gives CDR1 SGHTA, CDR2 FQGTGA. The CDR3 spans 15 residues. The CDR3: CASSLTGTSEDTQYF. The CDR3 region has the DNA TGTGCCAGCAGCTTAACAGGGACTAGCGAAGATACGCAGTATTTT.

This clonotype was counted a few times. The V and J genes are TRBV7-9 and TRBJ1-4, with 9 positions matching TRBD1. Germline V CDR1 and CDR2: SEHNR, FQNEAQ (reference sequence). The CDR3 contains 13 residues. J lost 10 bases, V lost 6 bases, and 6 bases had no gene match. CDR3 region: CASRTTGGAKLFF. The CDR3 DNA reads TGTGCCAGCAGAACCACAGGGGGCGCAAAACTGTTTTTT.

A word on this clonotype: A read error may explain this, as a much larger clone is one base away. CDR3 residues: CASSQHRGRSGNTICF. The CDR3 coding sequence is TGCGCCAGCAGCCAACACAGGGGGCGTTCTGGAAACACCATATGTTTT. The chain carries TRBV4-1 and TRBJ1-3; 9 nucleotides line up with TRBD1. This CDR3 has 16 residues. Germline V gives CDR1 MGHRA, CDR2 YSYEKL.

This clonotype was observed a handful of times. This CDR3 is CASSLAEGRGYTF. The DNA for the CDR3 is TGTGCCAGCAGCTTAGCGGAAGGGAGAGGCTACACCTTC. This sequence joins TRBV7-2 and TRBJ1-2, with D uncertain. Germline CDR1 SGHTA, CDR2 FQGNSA. The V end was cut by 0 bases, the J end by 8 bases, with 10 bases between. The CDR3 is 13 residues long.

In its sample, this clonotype was seen a few times. The chain is built from TRBV7-2 and TRBJ2-7; D is unclear. The CDR3 is 14 residues long. The germline V and J ends were trimmed by 0 bases and 0 bases, with 6 bases remaining between them. The V gene's germline CDR1 is SGHTA and CDR2 FQGNSA. In DNA form, the CDR3 reads TGTGCCAGCAGCTTAGCGGTTCCCTCCTACGAGCAGTACTTC. Protein sequence: CASSLAVPSYEQYF.

This clonotype was detected many times. The V gene is TRBV20-1, the J gene TRBJ1-1; TRBD1 might be the D (5 bases). The CDR3 spans 13 residues. V was trimmed by 3 bases and J by 3 bases, leaving 11 bases between them. The germline V gene encodes CDR1 DFQATT and CDR2 SNEGSKA (reference sequence). CDR3 DNA sequence: TGCAGTGCTAGGGGGCCGGGGGACACTGAAGCTTTCTTT. Its protein is CSARGPGDTEAFF.

This clonotype was detected a few times. V gene TRBV6-1 combines with J gene TRBJ2-3; 7 bases line up with TRBD2. There are 14 residues in the CDR3. Trimming cost V 8 bases and J 0 bases; bases outside gene matches: 5. Germline V gene sequence: CDR1 MNHNS, CDR2 SASEGT. CDR3 amino acids: CASGGSGSTDTQYF. The CDR3 nucleotides read TGTGCCAGCGGTGGTAGCGGGAGCACAGATACGCAGTATTTT.

The sample holds many counts of this clonotype. The V and J genes are TRBV18 and TRBJ1-1; D gene uncertain. CDR1 and CDR2 (germline): KGHSH, LQKENI. Trimming took 3 bases from V and 8 from J, leaving 10 bases between them. The CDR3 covers 12 residues. The CDR3 DNA is TGTGCCAGCTCACCTCGACATCCCGAAGCTTTCTTT. It translates to CASSPRHPEAFF.

This clonotype has more than one count but fewer than ten. This sequence joins TRBV20-1 and TRBJ1-2; the D gene is possibly TRBD1 (5 bases). This CDR3 comprises 11 residues. CDR1 and CDR2 from the germline V gene are DFQATT and SNEGSKA (reference sequence). Between the trimmed V and J ends, which lost 3 bases and 4 bases, there was a span of 6 bases. Here the CDR3 DNA reads TGCAGTGCTAGTGGGACCTATGGCTACACCTTC. This codes for CSASGTYGYTF.

The chain couples TRBV9 to TRBJ1-1; the D gene is possibly TRBD1 (5 bases). This CDR3 is built from 15 residues. Trimming removed 0 bases at V and 0 bases at J, with 9 bases between. Per the germline V gene, CDR1 is SGDLS and CDR2 is YYNGEE. This CDR3 is CASSVAQGMNTEAFF. As DNA, the CDR3 is TGTGCCAGCAGCGTAGCCCAGGGTATGAACACTGAAGCTTTCTTT.

This clonotype was seen ten or more times. This rearrangement joins TRBV20-1 to TRBJ2-1; 11 bases are a match to TRBD2. The CDR3 length is 14 residues. CDR1 DFQATT and CDR2 SNEGSKA come from the germline V gene (reference sequence). J was trimmed by 6 bases and V by 2 bases; bases with no gene match: 3. In nucleotides, the CDR3 is TGCAGTGCTAGAAAACTAGCGGGAGTCAATGAGCAGTTCTTC. It codes for CSARKLAGVNEQFF.

This clonotype was counted only a few times. V is TRBV7-9 and J is TRBJ1-5, with 9 bases fitting TRBD1. The CDR3 runs 17 residues. Unmatched junction bases numbered 16, after V lost 7 bases and J lost 6 bases. From germline, CDR1 is SEHNR and CDR2 FQNEAQ (reference sequence). For the CDR3, the DNA is TGTGCCAGCACCCGCTTAGGGGGACAGGGTTTCGTTCAGCCCCAGCATTTT. It translates to CASTRLGGQGFVQPQHF.

The sample holds many counts of this clonotype. V and J are TRBV7-9 and TRBJ1-1; tentatively, D is TRBD1 (6 bases). Germline loops: CDR1 SEHNR, CDR2 FQNEAQ (reference sequence). CDR3 size: 15 residues. Deletions cut 6 bases from V and 1 base from J, with 15 bases between. The CDR3 nucleotides are TGTGCCAGCAGTCGCTCGATAGGGGGGAACACTGAAGCTTTCTTT. Translated: CASSRSIGGNTEAFF.

This clonotype was observed many times. The rearrangement links TRBV28 to TRBJ1-3, with TRBD1 matching over 7 bases. This CDR3 contains 16 residues. Germline CDR1 and CDR2: MDHEN and SYDVKM. The V and J ends lost 4 bases and 2 bases, in that order; junction bases with no gene match: 8. CDR3 DNA sequence: TGTGCCAGCAGTTCCCTACAGGGGCGGACTGGAAACACCATATATTTT. Its protein is CASSSLQGRTGNTIYF.

In this sample, this clonotype turned up many times. The chain joins TRBV7-8 to TRBJ1-5; the D is unclear. This CDR3 contains 12 residues. Trimming pared 3 bases from V and 5 bases from J, leaving 5 bases between. In germline, CDR1 is SGHVS, CDR2 FQNEAQ. The CDR3: CASSFIHQPQHF. CDR3 sequence (DNA): TGTGCCAGCAGCTTCATACATCAGCCCCAGCATTTT.

The CDR3 loop reads CASSPDSKNSPLHF. CDR3 DNA sequence: TGTGCCAGCTCACCTGACAGTAAAAATTCACCCCTCCACTTT. V and J are TRBV18 and TRBJ1-6; the D gene is possibly TRBD1 (5 bases). Per the germline V gene, CDR1 is KGHSH and CDR2 is LQKENI. Deletions cut 3 bases from V and 7 bases from J, with 10 bases between. The CDR3 runs to 14 residues.